A single sample gave rise to the 27 T cell receptor beta chains below, sequenced in a study of metastatic and nonmetastatic thyroid tumors. There were no patients who had received any treatment before thyroid surgery. TCRdb used MiXCR to call clones anew from the PCR reads. The data hold 15,000 to 20,000 clones, with under 40% observed a single time. The source material was tumor tissue. Receptor source: a male donor with papillary thyroid cancer or a benign thyroid nodule (not recorded which). Some clones in this sample may be carry-over from other donors' samples.

By share, this clone ranks as medium-sized. This sequence joins TRBV6-1 and TRBJ2-2; tentative D call: TRBD1 (6 bases). The germline V gene has CDR1 MNHNS and CDR2 SASEGT. The CDR3 is 17 amino acids. V was shortened by 7 bases and J by 0 bases, with 18 bases between the two germline ends. CDR3 sequence reads: CASTDEPGHTNTGELFF. Written as DNA, the CDR3 is TGTGCCAGCACCGATGAGCCGGGACACACGAACACCGGGGAGCTGTTTTTT.

A word on this clone: This CDR3 fails to terminate in the conserved phenylalanine or tryptophan, so it likely reflects a read error. No DNA is shown, since the ends of the CDR3 on it are uncertain; the CDR3 is the one TCRdb lists. The V and J genes are TRBV7-9 and TRBJ2-1; the tabulated D call, TRBD2, remains unverified against the DNA. The CDR3 is 9 amino acids in total, end residues counted. Germline loops: CDR1 SEHNR, CDR2 FQNEAQ (reference sequence). CDR3 sequence reads: CASSFRLAG.

The chain uses TRBV5-1 and TRBJ1-1; D is perhaps TRBD1 (6 bases). Germline V gene data show CDR1 as SGHRS and CDR2 as YFSETQ. The V and J ends lost 4 bases and 0 bases respectively, with 13 bases between them. There are 15 residues in the CDR3. Here the CDR3 reads CASSLGGSLNTEAFF. CDR3 coding DNA: TGCGCCAGCAGCCTCGGGGGCAGCCTGAACACTGAAGCTTTCTTT.

This sequence joins TRBV15 and TRBJ2-2; D is tentatively TRBD1 or TRBD2 (5 bases each). Germline assignment: CDR1 LNHNV and CDR2 YYDKDF (reference sequence). V was clipped by 0 bases and J by 2 bases, with 25 bases between them. The CDR3 is 21 residues long. The CDR3 region is CATSRERTSGTTASNTGELFF. As DNA, the CDR3 is TGTGCCACCAGCAGAGAAAGAACCTCCGGGACGACCGCTTCAAACACCGGGGAGCTGTTTTTT. Looking up the rest from reference TRBV15 and TRBJ2-2 gives the full variable domain: DAMVIQNPRYQVTQFGKPVTLSCSQTLNHNVMYWYQQKSSQAPKLLFHYYDKDFNNEADTPDNFQSRRPNTSFCFLDIRSPGLGDTAMYLCATSRERTSGTTASNTGELFFGEGSRLTVL.

This clone was detected a few times. This chain uses TRBV2 with TRBJ2-3; the D is unclear. The V end lost 7 bases, the J end lost 3 bases, and 14 bases lay between the germline ends. The CDR3 is 14 residues long. The V gene's germline CDR1 is SNHLY and CDR2 FYNNEI. This chain's CDR3 is CASMVPSRTDTQYF. CDR3 DNA: TGTGCCAGCATGGTCCCTAGTAGGACAGATACGCAGTATTTT.

This clone has a count of ten or more. The chain combines TRBV7-9 with TRBJ1-3; D remains ambiguous. The CDR3 totals 15 residues. Germline CDR1 is SEHNR and CDR2 is FQNEAQ (reference sequence). V lost 0 bases and J 4 bases, leaving 10 bases between the germline ends. CDR3 bases: TGTGCCAGCAGCTTAGCAAGCGGGGTCGGAAACACCATATATTTT. Protein sequence: CASSLASGVGNTIYF.

The genes are TRBV20-1 and TRBJ1-2; the D gene is possibly TRBD1 (5 bases). Germline loops: CDR1 DFQATT, CDR2 SNEGSKA (reference sequence). The CDR3 is 13 residues long. Trimming took 8 bases from V and 2 from J, leaving 15 bases between them. The DNA of the CDR3 is TGCAGTTACCGGGACGGAGGAAACTATGGCTACACCTTC. It yields the protein CSYRDGGNYGYTF.

This rearrangement joins TRBV30 to TRBJ1-1, with D unclear. V was pared by 4 bases and J by 2 bases, with 14 bases between. Per the germline V gene, CDR1 is GTSNPN and CDR2 is SVGIG (reference sequence). The CDR3 is 14 residues long. Written as DNA, the CDR3 is TGTGCCTGGACCTCAACCCTTCCTAACACTGAAGCTTTCTTT. Its protein is CAWTSTLPNTEAFF.

The chain employs TRBV20-1 and TRBJ2-3; D perhaps matches TRBD2 (6 bases). The CDR3 has 14 residues. The germline V gene encodes CDR1 DFQATT and CDR2 SNEGSKA (reference sequence). The V and J ends lost 6 bases and 4 bases respectively, with 17 bases between them. The CDR3 DNA is TGCAGTGCAACGCCTGGGGGGAGACCAGATACGCAGTATTTT. Encoded protein: CSATPGGRPDTQYF.

The CDR3 coding sequence is TGCGCCAGCAGCCAGGAAAACGTATTTAGCTATGGCTACACCTTC. Residues: CASSQENVFSYGYTF. The chain uses TRBV4-3 and TRBJ1-2, with D hard to call. Trimming stripped 3 bases from V and 4 bases from J, with 15 bases between. The CDR3 is 15 residues long. Per the germline V gene, CDR1 is LGHNA and CDR2 is YSLEER.

In this sample, this clone is medium-sized. DNA of the CDR3: TGTGCCAGCAGCCCTCACCCCCCGGGACAGACCTATGGCTACACCTTC. This translates into CASSPHPPGQTYGYTF. The V and J genes are TRBV11-2 and TRBJ1-2; 7 bases fit TRBD1. This CDR3 region has 16 residues. In germline, CDR1 is SGHAT, CDR2 FQNNGV. V lost 5 bases, J lost 4 bases, and 13 bases stayed unmatched.

The genes are TRBV6-2 or TRBV6-3 and TRBJ2-2; TRBD2 agrees at 13 bases. Germline CDR1 MNHEY, CDR2 SVGEGT. CDR3 length: 17 residues. Trimming took 4 bases from V and 3 from J; bases not matched to a gene: 5. The CDR3 nucleotides read TGTGCCAGCAGTTCATGGACTAGCGGGGGTTACACCGGGGAGCTGTTTTTT. This gives the protein CASSSWTSGGYTGELFF.

This sequence joins TRBV11-2 and TRBJ1-2; TRBD1 is a possible D gene (6 bases). CDR3 length equals 13 residues. The V gene lost 6 bases and the J gene lost 7 bases, with 15 bases spanning the gap. Germline lookup yields CDR1 SGHAT and CDR2 FQNNGV. The CDR3 DNA reads TGTGCCAGCAGTCATGGGGGGGCAGTTGGCTACACCTTC. Residues: CASSHGGAVGYTF. The variable domain in full, completed from reference TRBV11-2 and TRBJ1-2, reads EAGVAQSPRYKIIEKRQSVAFWCNPISGHATLYWYQQILGQGPKLLIQFQNNGVVDDSQLPKDRFSAERLKGVDSTLKIQPAKLEDSAVYLCASSHGGAVGYTFGSGTRLTVV.

This clone is medium-sized within its sample. The chain combines TRBV19 with TRBJ1-5, with 8 bases lining up with TRBD1. Per the germline V gene, CDR1 is LNHDA and CDR2 is SQIVND (reference sequence). The trim removed 9 bases at V and 2 bases at J, leaving 9 bases unmatched. CDR3 length equals 15 residues. CDR3 sequence: CASSPGGSGNQPQHF. CDR3 in DNA: TGTGCCAGCTCTCCAGGGGGCAGCGGCAATCAGCCCCAGCATTTT.

V usage is TRBV20-1 and J usage is TRBJ2-7; no firm D call. Germline CDR1 and CDR2: DFQATT and SNEGSKA (reference sequence). V lost 4 bases, J lost 3 bases, and 7 bases lay in between. This CDR3 contains 11 residues. CDR3 loop: CSATDNYEQYF. The CDR3 nucleotides read TGCAGTGCTACCGACAACTACGAGCAGTACTTC.

In this sample, this clone turned up many times. V is TRBV3-1 and J is TRBJ2-6; 8 bases map to TRBD2. Looked up from germline, CDR1 is LGHDT and CDR2 is YNNKEL (reference sequence). The V segment lost 2 bases and the J segment 0 bases; nucleotides outside the gene matches: 6. This CDR3 comprises 18 residues. This chain's CDR3 is CASSQKASGHSGANVLTF. The CDR3 coding sequence is TGTGCCAGCAGCCAAAAGGCTAGCGGGCACTCTGGGGCCAACGTCCTGACTTTC. The full variable domain, with the rest looked up from reference TRBV3-1 and TRBJ2-6, is DTAVSQTPKYLVTQMGNDKSIKCEQNLGHDTMYWYKQDSKKFLKIMFSYNNKELIINETVPNRFSPKSPDKAHLNLHINSLELGDSAVYFCASSQKASGHSGANVLTFGAGSRLTVL.

The rearrangement joins TRBV28 to TRBJ1-1; 10 nucleotides agree with TRBD1. This CDR3 comprises 14 residues. V was pared by 6 bases and J by 8 bases, with 9 bases of the junction left unmatched. From germline, CDR1 is MDHEN and CDR2 SYDVKM. The CDR3 loop reads CASRHPGTGEEAFF. The CDR3 DNA follows: TGTGCCAGCAGACATCCCGGGACAGGGGAGGAAGCTTTCTTT.

In this sample, this clone turned up many times. The rearrangement links TRBV9 to TRBJ2-3; either TRBD1 or TRBD2 may supply D (7 bases each). CDR1 is SGDLS, CDR2 YYNGEE, per germline. V was trimmed by 4 bases and J by 4 bases, leaving 22 bases between them. The CDR3 covers 17 residues. The CDR3 is CASSLRAGQHRADTQYF. DNA of the CDR3: TGTGCCAGCAGCTTAAGAGCGGGACAGCATCGGGCAGATACGCAGTATTTT.

Judged by abundance, this clone is medium-sized. The CDR3 sequence: CASSDPGTDYEQYF. CDR3 coding DNA: TGTGCCAGCAGTGATCCCGGGACAGACTACGAGCAGTACTTC. The genes are TRBV2 and TRBJ2-7; TRBD1 aligns across 7 bases. Germline-derived CDR1 and CDR2 are SNHLY and FYNNEI. The CDR3 runs 14 residues. After removal of 3 bases from V and 3 bases from J, the junction contained 5 bases not matched to a gene.

The rearrangement uses TRBV4-2 and TRBJ2-2; 8 nucleotides line up with TRBD2. After removal of 3 bases from V and 1 base from J, the junction contained 4 bases not matched to a gene. This CDR3 is 16 amino acids long. CDR1 is LGHNA and CDR2 is YNFKEQ in the germline V gene. CDR3 amino acids: CASSQGAGGNTGELFF. The CDR3 nucleotides are TGTGCCAGCAGCCAGGGGGCGGGAGGGAACACCGGGGAGCTGTTTTTT.

The CDR3 DNA sequence: TGTGCCAGCAGGCCCTACCCCGGGGAGCTGTTTTTT. It specifies CASRPYPGELFF. The gene calls are TRBV12-3 or TRBV12-4 and TRBJ2-2; no firm D call. The CDR3 sequence is 12 residues long. The V end was cut by 6 bases, the J end by 6 bases, with 8 bases between.

This clone showed up many times. V and J are TRBV7-3 and TRBJ2-3; TRBD2 matches at 12 bases. Trimming took 2 bases from V and 5 from J; bases not matched to a gene: 2. The CDR3 loop spans 15 amino acids. Germline CDR1 reads SGHTA; CDR2 reads FQGTGA. The CDR3 reads CASSLWTSGIDTQYF. As DNA, the CDR3 is TGTGCCAGCAGCTTATGGACTAGCGGGATAGATACGCAGTATTTT.

In this sample, this clone is medium-sized. The chain uses TRBV6-1 and TRBJ1-3, with 8 bases identical to TRBD1. Germline CDR1 is MNHNS and CDR2 is SASEGT. With V trimmed by 5 bases and J by 2 bases, 5 bases remained unmatched. The CDR3 covers 15 residues. CDR3 DNA sequence: TGTGCCAGCAGTCGGGACAGGCGCCCTGGAAACACCATATATTTT. Translated, it gives CASSRDRRPGNTIYF.

The chain uses TRBV6-9 and TRBJ2-3; TRBD2 agrees at 8 bases. CDR3 length equals 18 residues. The V gene's germline CDR1 is MNHGY and CDR2 SVAAGI. The V and J ends lost 3 bases and 13 bases, in that order; junction bases with no gene match: 24. CDR3 in amino acids: CASSYGGASGPSTDRKYF. In DNA, the CDR3 is TGTGCCAGCAGTTACGGGGGGGCTAGCGGCCCAAGCACAGATAGGAAGTATTTT.

Sample share makes this clone medium-sized. The chain carries TRBV7-2 and TRBJ1-5; maybe TRBD1 (5 bases). The CDR3 covers 16 residues. Looked up from germline, CDR1 is SGHTA and CDR2 is FQGNSA. V was shortened by 3 bases and J by 0 bases, with 12 bases between the two germline ends. The CDR3 sequence: CASSFGVGGSNQPQHF. The CDR3 nucleotides read TGTGCCAGCAGCTTCGGTGTCGGGGGTAGCAATCAGCCCCAGCATTTT.

This clone has at least ten counts. The chain links TRBV20-1 to TRBJ2-3, with 15 bases lining up with TRBD2. From germline, CDR1 is DFQATT and CDR2 SNEGSKA (reference sequence). This CDR3 comprises 15 residues. The CDR3 DNA sequence: TGCAGCGGGACTAGCGGGAGGTCTAGCACAGATACGCAGTATTTT. This translates into CSGTSGRSSTDTQYF.

This clone was seen many times. The genes are TRBV5-6 and TRBJ2-4; 8 positions agree with TRBD1. V dropped 4 bases and J dropped 4; count of bases not matched to a gene: 13. Germline loops: CDR1 SGHDT, CDR2 YYEEEE. The CDR3 length is 17 residues. The CDR3 DNA is TGTGCCAGCAGCCTTCACATCAGGACAGGGACAAAAAACATTCAGTACTTC. It codes for CASSLHIRTGTKNIQYF.